This TCR beta chain originates from a study of Graves' ophthalmopathy and Graves' hyperthyroidism. Findings of the study overall: Sensitivity reached 85% to 90% and specificity 75% to 82% for a 13-signature model separating ophthalmopathy from stable hyperthyroidism. In blood, most expanded thyroid clonotypes above 0.001 frequency were also detected.

For donors with ophthalmopathy, the disease showed moderate-to-severe activity, reached CAS ≥3 and NOSPECS ≥4, and had lasted under 3 months. Diagnostic conclusions were grounded in clinical symptoms, serum thyroxine, TRAb, thyroid ultrasound and orbital computed tomography. The sample holds many counts of this clonotype. Antigen unknown. Beta-chain TCR CDR3 regions were amplified from RNA transcripts. Second-round multiplex PCR followed a first-round RT-PCR using HTBI primers. TCRdb itself ran the multiplex PCR reads through MiXCR, one entry per CDR3 protein. Of hundreds of thousands of distinct CDR3 sequences in the sample, roughly 39% were seen once. Germline V gives CDR1 LNHDA, CDR2 SQIVND (reference sequence). The CDR3 loop spans 14 amino acids. Unmatched junction bases numbered 3, after V lost 4 bases and J lost 1 base.

The sequenced sample was peripheral blood. The chain carries TRBV19 and TRBJ1-1; the match to TRBD1 covers 7 bases. The clonotype was recovered from an adult man with Graves' ophthalmopathy. The CDR3 here is CASSKQGGNTEAFF. As DNA, the CDR3 is TGTGCCAGTAGTAAGCAGGGGGGGAACACTGAAGCTTTCTTT.